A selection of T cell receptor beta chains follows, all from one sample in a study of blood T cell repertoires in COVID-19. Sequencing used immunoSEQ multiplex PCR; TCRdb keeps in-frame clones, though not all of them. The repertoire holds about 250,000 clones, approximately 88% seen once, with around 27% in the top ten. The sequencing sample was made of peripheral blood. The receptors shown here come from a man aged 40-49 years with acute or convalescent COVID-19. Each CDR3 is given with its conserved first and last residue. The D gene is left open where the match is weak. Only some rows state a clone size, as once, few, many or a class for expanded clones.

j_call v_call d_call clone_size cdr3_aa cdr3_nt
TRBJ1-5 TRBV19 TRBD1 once CASMSTGEGQPQHF TGTGCCAGCATGTCGACAGGGGAAGGTCAGCCCCAGCATTTT
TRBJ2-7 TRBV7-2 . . CASSPSSYEQYF TGTGCCAGCAGCCCCAGCTCCTACGAGCAGTACTTC
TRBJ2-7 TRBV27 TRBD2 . CASSTKGLAGSTYEQYF TGTGCCAGCAGCACTAAGGGACTAGCGGGATCAACCTACGAGCAGTACTTC
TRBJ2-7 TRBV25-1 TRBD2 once CASSGTSSYEQYF TGTGCCAGCAGTGGGACTAGCTCCTACGAGCAGTACTTC
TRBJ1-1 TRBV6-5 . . CASRTLVDTEAFF TGTGCCAGCAGGACTTTGGTTGACACTGAAGCTTTCTTT
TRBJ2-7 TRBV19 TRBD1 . CASSTGTGVAYEQYF TGTGCCAGTAGTACAGGGACAGGGGTGGCCTACGAGCAGTACTTC
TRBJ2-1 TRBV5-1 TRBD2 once CASSFLAGVGNEQFF TGCGCCAGCAGCTTCCTAGCGGGAGTAGGCAATGAGCAGTTCTTC
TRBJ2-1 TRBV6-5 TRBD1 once CASRRRQGESYEQFF TGTGCCAGCAGGCGACGACAGGGGGAAAGTTATGAGCAGTTCTTC
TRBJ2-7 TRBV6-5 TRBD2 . CASSLSGTSVEQYF TGTGCCAGCAGTTTGTCCGGGACTAGCGTTGAACAGTACTTC
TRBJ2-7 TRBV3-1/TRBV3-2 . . CASSQAGTQAEQYF TGTGCCAGCAGCCAAGCCGGGACTCAGGCCGAGCAGTACTTC
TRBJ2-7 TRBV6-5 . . CASSRDGRREQYF TGTGCCAGCAGCCGGGACGGGAGAAGGGAGCAGTACTTC
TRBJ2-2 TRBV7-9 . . CASSLIWGENTGELFF TGTGCCAGCAGCTTAATCTGGGGGGAGAACACCGGGGAGCTGTTTTTT
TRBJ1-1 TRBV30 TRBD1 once CAWSKEQGAQAFF TGTGCCTGGTCGAAAGAACAGGGGGCGCAGGCTTTCTTT
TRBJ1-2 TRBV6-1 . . CASSEGGSNSYGYTF TGTGCCAGCAGTGAAGGGGGCTCGAATAGTTATGGCTACACCTTC
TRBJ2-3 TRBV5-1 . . CASSLETSTDTQYF TGCGCCAGCAGCTTGGAAACTAGCACAGATACGCAGTATTTT
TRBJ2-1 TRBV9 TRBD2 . CASSTIPSGRYNEQFF TGTGCCAGCAGCACAATTCCTAGCGGGAGATACAATGAGCAGTTCTTC
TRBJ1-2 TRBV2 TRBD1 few CASSQTGDGYTF TGTGCCAGCAGTCAAACAGGGGATGGCTACACCTTC
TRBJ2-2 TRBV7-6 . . CASSFFTGNTGELFF TGTGCCAGCAGCTTTTTTACGGGGAACACCGGGGAGCTGTTTTTT
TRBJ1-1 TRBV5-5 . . CASSFTPQGNTEAFF TGTGCCAGCAGCTTCACTCCACAGGGAAACACTGAAGCTTTCTTT
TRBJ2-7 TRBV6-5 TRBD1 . CASRGQESYEQYF TGTGCCAGCAGAGGACAGGAGTCCTACGAGCAGTACTTC
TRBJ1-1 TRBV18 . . CASSPTRGRGTEAFF TGTGCCAGCTCACCGACGCGGGGGAGAGGGACTGAAGCTTTCTTT
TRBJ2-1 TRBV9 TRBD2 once CASSLTSGSLREQFF TGTGCCAGCAGCTTGACTAGCGGGAGCCTTAGGGAGCAGTTCTTC
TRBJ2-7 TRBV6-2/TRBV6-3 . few CASSYSKPPPRDEQYF TGTGCCAGCAGTTACTCGAAACCGCCCCCGCGGGACGAGCAGTACTTC
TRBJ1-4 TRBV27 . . CASSRAGGEKLFF TGTGCCAGCAGTAGGGCCGGGGGGGAAAAACTGTTTTTT
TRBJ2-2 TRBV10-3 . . CAISESGRGNTGELFF TGTGCCATCAGTGAGTCAGGCAGGGGTAACACCGGGGAGCTGTTTTTT
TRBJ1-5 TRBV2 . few CASCLGQHQPQHF TGTGCCAGCTGCCTAGGCCAGCATCAGCCCCAGCATTTT
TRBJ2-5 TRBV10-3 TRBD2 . CAISESMASGLGTQYF TGTGCCATCAGTGAGTCGATGGCTAGCGGACTGGGGACCCAGTACTTC
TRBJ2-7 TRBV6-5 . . CASSSSPYEQYF TGTGCCAGCAGTTCGTCCCCCTACGAGCAGTACTTC
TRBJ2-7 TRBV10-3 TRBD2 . CATFPREGAVHEQYF TGTGCCACCTTCCCCCGGGAGGGCGCTGTCCACGAGCAGTACTTC
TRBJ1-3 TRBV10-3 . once CAISGGGPGDGNTIYF TGTGCCATCAGTGGGGGGGGCCCAGGCGATGGAAACACCATATATTTT
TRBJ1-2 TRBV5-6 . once CASSLVQGQITIYGYTF TGTGCCAGCAGCTTGGTCCAGGGCCAAATAACCATCTATGGCTACACCTTC
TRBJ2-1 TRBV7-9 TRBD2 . CASSPAGIRQFF TGTGCCAGCAGTCCAGCGGGAATCAGGCAGTTCTTC
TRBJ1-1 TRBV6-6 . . CASSTTLDTEAFF TGTGCCAGCAGTACCACTTTGGACACTGAAGCTTTCTTT
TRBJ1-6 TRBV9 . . CASSVGGGRGNSPLHF TGTGCCAGCAGCGTAGGGGGGGGCAGGGGTAATTCACCCCTCCACTTT
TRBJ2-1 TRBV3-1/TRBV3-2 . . CASRGPGTPSYNEQFF TGTGCCAGCAGGGGGCCCGGGACTCCGTCCTACAATGAGCAGTTCTTC
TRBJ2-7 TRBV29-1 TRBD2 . CSVVGLAGASAYEQYF TGCAGCGTTGTCGGACTAGCGGGCGCCAGCGCCTACGAGCAGTACTTC
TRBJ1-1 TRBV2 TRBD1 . CASSETGGRGKGTEAFF TGTGCCAGCAGTGAGACAGGAGGCAGGGGGAAGGGTACTGAAGCTTTCTTT
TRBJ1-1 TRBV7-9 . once CASSPRGLPNTEAFF TGTGCCAGCAGCCCTCGGGGATTGCCGAACACTGAAGCTTTCTTT
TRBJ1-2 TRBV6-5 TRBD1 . CASSRGGQGQYGYTF TGTGCCAGCAGTCGAGGTGGACAGGGGCAATATGGCTACACCTTC
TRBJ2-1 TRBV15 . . CATSRDSGLYNEQFF TGTGCCACCAGCAGAGATTCGGGACTCTACAATGAGCAGTTCTTC
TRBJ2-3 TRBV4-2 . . CASSQEGLTVSTDTQYF TGTGCCAGCAGCCAAGAAGGACTAACCGTAAGCACAGATACGCAGTATTTT
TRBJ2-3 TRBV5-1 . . CASSSDRSTDTQYF TGCGCCAGCAGCTCCGACAGGTCCACAGATACGCAGTATTTT
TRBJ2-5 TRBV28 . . CASNSRGIQETQYF TGTGCCAGCAACTCAAGGGGGATTCAAGAGACCCAGTACTTC
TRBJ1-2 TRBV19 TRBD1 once CASSNRDREVGYTF TGTGCCAGTAGTAACCGGGACAGGGAGGTCGGCTACACCTTC
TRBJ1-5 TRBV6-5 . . CASRTNTGFNQPQHF TGTGCCAGCAGGACAAATACAGGGTTCAATCAGCCCCAGCATTTT
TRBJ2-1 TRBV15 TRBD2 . CATSGIAGARYNEQFF TGTGCCACCAGCGGAATAGCGGGAGCGCGCTACAATGAGCAGTTCTTC
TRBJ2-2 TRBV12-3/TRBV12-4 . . CASNQLDTGELFF TGTGCCAGCAATCAGCTAGATACCGGGGAGCTGTTTTTT
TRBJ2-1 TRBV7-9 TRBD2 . CASSKGSSGSYNEQFF TGTGCCAGCAGTAAGGGGTCTAGCGGCTCCTACAATGAGCAGTTCTTC
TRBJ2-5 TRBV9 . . CASSVGSGVETQYF TGTGCCAGCAGCGTAGGGTCGGGAGTAGAGACCCAGTACTTC
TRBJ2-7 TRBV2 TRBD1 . CASREQGDYEQYF TGTGCCAGCAGGGAACAGGGGGACTACGAGCAGTACTTC
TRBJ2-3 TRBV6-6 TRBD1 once CASSRDRKQYF TGTGCCAGCAGCCGGGACAGGAAGCAGTATTTT
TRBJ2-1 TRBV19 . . CASSIGGGPYNEQFF TGTGCCAGTAGTATTGGGGGAGGCCCCTACAATGAGCAGTTCTTC
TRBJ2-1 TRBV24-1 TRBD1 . CATSDPTSGGEQFF TGTGCCACCAGTGATCCGACCTCAGGGGGCGAGCAGTTCTTC
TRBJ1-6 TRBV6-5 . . CASSYLEEGSPLHF TGTGCCAGCAGTTACTTAGAGGAGGGTTCACCCCTCCACTTT